This passage covers 17 T cell receptor beta chains from one sample sequenced in a study of blood T cell repertoires in COVID-19. Sequencing was performed with immunoSEQ multiplex PCR; in TCRdb, only in-frame clones are kept and a portion is missing. The repertoire holds 320,000 or so clones, with around nine tenths as singletons. Source material: PBMCs or T cells enriched from blood (not recorded which). Receptors were obtained from a man aged 30-40 years who had recovered from COVID-19.

V gene TRBV12-3 or TRBV12-4 combines with J gene TRBJ1-5; TRBD1 matches 7 bases. V lost 5 bases, J lost 2 bases, and 0 bases stayed unmatched. This CDR3 has 13 residues. CDR3 nucleotide sequence: TGTGCCAGCAGTGGACAGGGCAATCAGCCCCAGCATTTT. It encodes CASSGQGNQPQHF.

This clone was observed once. The chain carries TRBV6-5 and TRBJ1-4; TRBD1 aligns across 11 bases. J was trimmed by 8 bases and V by 4 bases; bases with no gene match: 9. This CDR3 comprises 16 residues. CDR1 and CDR2 from the germline V gene are MNHEY and SVGAGI. The chain's CDR3 is CASSSRTGGKLEKLFF. CDR3 coding DNA: TGTGCCAGCAGTTCCCGGACAGGGGGCAAACTGGAAAAACTGTTTTTT.

This clone is a singleton in its sample. CDR3 residues: CASSHGWDRGEKLFF. The CDR3 DNA reads as TGTGCCAGTAGCCACGGGTGGGACAGGGGAGAAAAACTGTTTTTT. V is TRBV19 and J is TRBJ1-4; 10 nucleotides line up with TRBD1. Per germline, CDR1 LNHDA and CDR2 SQIVND (reference sequence). There are 15 residues in the CDR3. V shed 6 bases and J 8 bases; nucleotides not matched to a gene: 9.

This clone was seen a handful of times. The rearrangement joins TRBV28 to TRBJ2-7; 7 bases align to TRBD1. This CDR3 has 14 residues. Trimming removed 5 bases from V and 3 bases from J; junction bases left unmatched: 7. Germline V gives CDR1 MDHEN, CDR2 SYDVKM. The CDR3 DNA reads TGTGCCAGCAGTCCATCCGGGACAGTCTACGAGCAGTACTTC. This gives the protein CASSPSGTVYEQYF. The variable domain in full, with the rest retrieved from reference TRBV28 and TRBJ2-7, is DVKVTQSSRYLVKRTGEKVFLECVQDMDHENMFWYRQDPGLGLRLIYFSYDVKMKEKGDIPEGYSVSREKKERFSLILESASTNQTSMYLCASSPSGTVYEQYFGPGTRLTVT.

The chain employs TRBV7-2 and TRBJ2-1, with D maybe TRBD2 (7 bases). V lost 0 bases, J lost 4 bases, and 16 bases lay in between. The CDR3 is 17 residues long. From germline, CDR1 is SGHTA and CDR2 FQGNSA. CDR3 sequence reads: CASSLASGGGAYNEQFF. Written as DNA, the CDR3 is TGTGCCAGCAGCTTAGCGAGTGGGGGGGGCGCATACAATGAGCAGTTCTTC. The whole variable domain, filled in from reference TRBV7-2 and TRBJ2-1, reads GAGVSQSPSNKVTEKGKDVELRCDPISGHTALYWYRQSLGQGLEFLIYFQGNSAPDKSGLPSDRFSAERTGGSVSTLTIQRTQQEDSAVYLCASSLASGGGAYNEQFFGPGTRLTVL.

V and J are TRBV2 and TRBJ1-6; D ambiguous. The ends were cut back, 6 bases at V and 6 bases at J, with 6 bases in the middle. Germline V gene data show CDR1 as SNHLY and CDR2 as FYNNEI. The CDR3 is 12 amino acids. The CDR3 DNA sequence: TGTGCCAGCAGGACTCTTAATTCACCCCTCCACTTT. Translated: CASRTLNSPLHF.

The chain has TRBV10-3 and TRBJ2-2, with D tentatively TRBD1 (5 bases). Germline loops: CDR1 ENHRY, CDR2 SYGVKD. V was trimmed by 6 bases and J by 2 bases, leaving 16 bases between them. CDR3 length equals 16 residues. Here the CDR3 reads CAISQTGQLNTGELFF. The CDR3 DNA is TGTGCCATCAGCCAAACCGGACAACTCAACACCGGGGAGCTGTTTTTT.

This chain joins TRBV5-4 and TRBJ2-7; D might be TRBD2 (6 bases). Trimming left V 2 bases short and J 3 bases short, with 9 bases between. The CDR3 length is 13 residues. Per germline, CDR1 SGHNT and CDR2 YYREEE (reference sequence). CDR3 nucleotide sequence: TGTGCCAGCAGCTTCGACGGGGGCTACGAGCAGTACTTC. Translation: CASSFDGGYEQYF.

V and J are TRBV7-6 and TRBJ1-1; weak D call: TRBD1 (5 bases). V gave up 1 base and J gave up 1 base, with 10 bases separating them. The CDR3 extends over 15 amino acids. Per germline, CDR1 SGHVS and CDR2 FNYEAQ. As DNA, the CDR3 is TGTGCCAGCAGCTTAGTCGGGGGTGCGAACACTGAAGCTTTCTTT. Its protein product is CASSLVGGANTEAFF. Drawing the rest from reference TRBV7-6 and TRBJ1-1, the complete variable domain is GAGVSQSPRYKVTKRGQDVALRCDPISGHVSLYWYRQALGQGPEFLTYFNYEAQQDKSGLPNDRFSAERPEGSISTLTIQRTEQRDSAMYRCASSLVGGANTEAFFGQGTRLTVV.

The rearrangement links TRBV10-3 to TRBJ1-1; 8 nucleotides agree with TRBD1. From germline, CDR1 is ENHRY and CDR2 SYGVKD. This CDR3 region has 15 residues. J lost 3 bases, V lost 0 bases, and 3 bases had no gene match. CDR3 sequence reads: CAISESEDRDTEAFF. In DNA, the CDR3 is TGTGCCATCAGTGAGTCAGAGGACAGGGACACTGAAGCTTTCTTT.

The chain has TRBV13 and TRBJ2-6; 9 bases map to TRBD1. This CDR3 has 18 amino acids. J lost 0 bases, V lost 6 bases, and 9 bases had no gene match. Germline V gene data show CDR1 as PRHDT and CDR2 as FYEKMQ (reference sequence). The CDR3 region is CASRSRDRAPSGANVLTF. The CDR3 DNA reads TGTGCCAGCAGGAGCCGGGACAGGGCCCCCTCTGGGGCCAACGTCCTGACTTTC.

The V gene is TRBV15, the J gene TRBJ1-4; D not certain. The CDR3 contains 15 residues. Per the germline V gene, CDR1 is LNHNV and CDR2 is YYDKDF (reference sequence). V dropped 5 bases and J dropped 5 bases, with 15 bases sitting between them. CDR3 in amino acids: CATSLHRGPNEKLFF. The CDR3 coding sequence is TGTGCCACCAGCCTCCACCGAGGGCCGAATGAAAAACTGTTTTTT.

This sequence joins TRBV7-8 and TRBJ2-3, with TRBD1 matching over 8 bases. The V gene end was trimmed by 1 base and the J gene end by 3 bases; junction bases not matched to a gene: 6. The germline V gene encodes CDR1 SGHVS and CDR2 FQNEAQ. The CDR3 sequence is 16 residues long. The CDR3 nucleotides read TGTGCCAGCAGCTTAGAGGGCAGGGGGCGAACAGATACGCAGTATTTT. Translation: CASSLEGRGRTDTQYF.

The V gene is TRBV28, the J gene TRBJ2-7; 11 positions match TRBD1. The CDR3 consists of 13 residues. Germline V gene sequence: CDR1 MDHEN, CDR2 SYDVKM. The ends lost 5 bases at V and 9 bases at J; junction bases unmatched: 6. In DNA, the CDR3 is TGTGCCAGCAGTCCCGATGGGACAGGGGGGCAGTACTTC. Protein sequence: CASSPDGTGGQYF.

The CDR3 protein is CASSLRAGPLEQYF. In DNA, the CDR3 is TGTGCCAGCAGCTTAAGGGCAGGGCCCCTGGAGCAGTACTTC. V usage is TRBV13 and J usage is TRBJ2-7; weak D call: TRBD1 (5 bases). The CDR3 spans 14 residues. Trimming took 2 bases from V and 7 from J, leaving 15 bases between them. Per the germline V gene, CDR1 is PRHDT and CDR2 is FYEKMQ (reference sequence).

The chain carries TRBV11-2 and TRBJ1-6; D not resolved. This CDR3 has 14 residues. Germline CDR1 and CDR2: SGHAT and FQNNGV. The V end lost 7 bases, the J end lost 0 bases, and 7 bases lay between the germline ends. CDR3 amino acids: CASIGGSYNSPLHF. CDR3 DNA sequence: TGTGCCAGCATCGGAGGCTCCTATAATTCACCCCTCCACTTT.

This chain joins TRBV7-7 and TRBJ2-2, with TRBD1 identical over 7 bases. The V and J ends lost 3 bases and 6 bases, in that order; junction bases with no gene match: 1. The CDR3 spans 13 residues. Germline-derived CDR1 and CDR2 are SSHAT and FNYEAQ (reference sequence). The CDR3 DNA is TGTGCCAGCAGCTTGACAGGGCCCGGGGAGCTGTTTTTT. Amino acids: CASSLTGPGELFF.